The clone carrying this T cell receptor (beta chain) was recorded only once. Its antigen remains unidentified. These data belong to a study of shared clonotypes between healthy human individuals. With 5 bases clipped from V and 7 bases from J, the junction kept 14 bases outside the gene matches. Germline V gene sequence: CDR1 MDHEN, CDR2 SYDVKM. The CDR3 is 16 amino acids. Genomic DNA of every subset was divided equally among multiple immunoSEQ plates. The protocol was immunoSEQ multiplex PCR, while the TCRdb copy is restricted to in-frame clones and leaves out a portion. This table has about 490,000 clones, less than 80% appearing once. Findings of the study overall: Depth of sequencing was expected to influence donor clonotype sharing.

The V and J genes are TRBV28 and TRBJ2-3, with TRBD2 matching 8 bases. This sequence was found in a middle-aged woman in good health. Some clones in this sample may be carry-over from other donors' samples. Sequencing input: PBMCs. CDR3 sequence reads: CASSSRAGGSINTQYF. The CDR3 region has the DNA TGTGCCAGCAGTAGCCGGGCGGGAGGATCCATAAATACGCAGTATTTT.